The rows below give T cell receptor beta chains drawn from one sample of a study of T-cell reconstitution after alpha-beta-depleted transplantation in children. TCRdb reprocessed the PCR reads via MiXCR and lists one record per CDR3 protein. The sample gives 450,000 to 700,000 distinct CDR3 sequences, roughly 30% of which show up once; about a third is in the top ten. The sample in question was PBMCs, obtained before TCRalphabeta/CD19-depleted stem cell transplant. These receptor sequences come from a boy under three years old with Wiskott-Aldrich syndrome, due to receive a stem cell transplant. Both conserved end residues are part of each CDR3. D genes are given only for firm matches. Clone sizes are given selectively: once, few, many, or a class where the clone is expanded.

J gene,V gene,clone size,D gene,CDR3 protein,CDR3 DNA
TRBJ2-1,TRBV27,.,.,CASLSRYPIRDNEQFF,TGTGCCAGCCTGAGCCGATATCCCATCCGGGACAATGAGCAGTTCTTC
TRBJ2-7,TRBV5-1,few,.,CASAIQGGSDEQYF,TGCGCCAGCGCGATCCAGGGAGGCAGCGACGAGCAGTACTTC
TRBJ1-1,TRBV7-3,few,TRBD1,CASSVTGGETEAFF,TGTGCCAGCAGCGTCACAGGGGGAGAGACTGAAGCTTTCTTT
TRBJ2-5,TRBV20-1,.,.,CSVCRDTQETQYF,TGCAGTGTTTGCCGGGACACCCAAGAGACCCAGTACTTC
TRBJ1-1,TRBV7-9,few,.,CASSSRAGNTEAFF,TGTGCCAGCAGCTCCCGGGCGGGGAACACTGAAGCTTTCTTT
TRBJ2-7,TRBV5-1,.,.,CASSPRPGSYEQYF,TGCGCCAGCAGCCCCCGGCCAGGGTCCTACGAGCAGTACTTC
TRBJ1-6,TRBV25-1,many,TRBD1,CASSPTGGDSPLHF,TGTGCCAGCAGTCCGACAGGGGGGGATTCACCCCTCCACTTT
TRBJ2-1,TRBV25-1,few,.,CASSAQTYNEQFF,TGTGCCAGCAGTGCACAGACTTACAATGAGCAGTTCTTC
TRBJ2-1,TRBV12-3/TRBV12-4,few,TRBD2,CASRRGTSGIYEQFF,TGTGCCAGCAGACGCGGGACTAGCGGGATATATGAGCAGTTCTTC
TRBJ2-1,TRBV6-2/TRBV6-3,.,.,CASSYFINEQFF,TGTGCCAGCAGTTACTTCATCAATGAGCAGTTCTTC
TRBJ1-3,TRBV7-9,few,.,CASSLESPGASGNTIYF,TGTGCCAGCAGCTTAGAAAGTCCTGGAGCCTCTGGAAACACCATATATTTT
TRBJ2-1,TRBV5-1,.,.,CASSLNSISYNEQFF,TGCGCCAGCAGCCTTAACTCCATCTCCTACAATGAGCAGTTCTTC
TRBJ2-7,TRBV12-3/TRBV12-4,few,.,CASSLGQARKTYEQYF,TGTGCCAGCAGTTTAGGACAGGCGCGCAAAACCTACGAGCAGTACTTC
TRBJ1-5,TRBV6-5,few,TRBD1,CASSPGGGGNQPQHF,TGTGCCAGCAGTCCAGGGGGGGGAGGCAATCAGCCCCAGCATTTT
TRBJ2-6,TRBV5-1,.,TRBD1,CASSLTGGFSGANVLTF,TGCGCCAGCAGCTTGACAGGGGGCTTCTCTGGGGCCAACGTCCTGACTTTC
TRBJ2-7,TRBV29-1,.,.,CSVTSLAFGEQYF,TGCAGCGTGACCTCGCTAGCCTTCGGCGAGCAGTACTTC
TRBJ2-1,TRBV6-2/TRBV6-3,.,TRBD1,CASMGTGKRNEQFF,TGTGCCAGCATGGGGACAGGAAAACGCAATGAGCAGTTCTTC
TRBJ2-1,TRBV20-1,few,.,CSAVAVRPHNEQFF,TGCAGTGCTGTAGCCGTCAGGCCCCACAATGAGCAGTTCTTC
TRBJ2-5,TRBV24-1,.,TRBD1,CATSDRDRAQETQYF,TGTGCCACCAGTGACCGGGACAGGGCTCAAGAGACCCAGTACTTC
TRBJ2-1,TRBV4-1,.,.,CASEKGAGSYNEQFF,TGCGCCAGCGAGAAGGGAGCGGGCTCCTACAATGAGCAGTTCTTC
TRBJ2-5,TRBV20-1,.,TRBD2,CLGLAGDYETQYF,TGCCTTGGCCTAGCGGGAGATTATGAGACCCAGTACTTC
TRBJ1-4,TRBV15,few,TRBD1,CATSLYHRGTNEKLFF,TGTGCCACCAGCTTATACCACAGGGGCACTAATGAAAAACTGTTTTTT
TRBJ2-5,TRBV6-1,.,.,CANHKGGYQETQYF,TGTGCCAACCACAAAGGGGGGTACCAAGAGACCCAGTACTTC
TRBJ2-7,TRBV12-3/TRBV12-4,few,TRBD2,CASASGRGEQYF,TGTGCCAGCGCTAGCGGGAGAGGCGAGCAGTACTTC
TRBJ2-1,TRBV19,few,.,CASSIARSNEQFF,TGTGCCAGTAGTATAGCCAGATCCAATGAGCAGTTCTTC
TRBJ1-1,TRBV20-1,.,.,CSAPEGNTEAFF,TGCAGTGCGCCTGAGGGGAACACTGAAGCTTTCTTT
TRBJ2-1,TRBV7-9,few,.,CASTGVTYNEQFF,TGTGCCAGTACAGGTGTTACCTACAATGAGCAGTTCTTC
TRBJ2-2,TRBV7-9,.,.,CASSFRGPDTGELFF,TGTGCCAGCAGCTTTCGGGGCCCGGACACCGGGGAGCTGTTTTTT
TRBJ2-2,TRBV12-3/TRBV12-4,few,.,CASSLHANTGELFF,TGTGCCAGCAGTTTGCACGCGAACACCGGGGAGCTGTTTTTT
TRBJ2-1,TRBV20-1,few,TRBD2,CSARRSGSSYNEQFF,TGCAGTGCTAGAAGGAGCGGGAGCTCCTACAATGAGCAGTTCTTC
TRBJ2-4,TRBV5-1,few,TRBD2,CASSTGLAGARGKNIQYF,TGCGCCAGCAGCACCGGACTAGCGGGAGCGAGGGGCAAAAACATTCAGTACTTC
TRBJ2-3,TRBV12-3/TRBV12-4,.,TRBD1,CATYRRGLTSTDTQYF,TGTGCCACATATCGCAGGGGGCTAACTAGCACAGATACGCAGTATTTT
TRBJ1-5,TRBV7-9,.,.,CASSSPRGRLKGQPQHF,TGTGCCAGCAGCTCCCCCCGGGGACGATTAAAGGGGCAGCCCCAGCATTTT
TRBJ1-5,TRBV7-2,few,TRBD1,CASSLTQGAQSNQPQHF,TGTGCCAGCAGCTTAACACAGGGGGCTCAGAGCAATCAGCCCCAGCATTTT
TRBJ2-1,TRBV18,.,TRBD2,CASSGGLAGGSNEQFF,TGTGCCAGCTCCGGGGGACTAGCGGGAGGTTCGAATGAGCAGTTCTTC
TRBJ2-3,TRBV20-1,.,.,CSAGGGGRDSRTDTQYF,TGCAGTGCCGGAGGGGGGGGCCGGGACTCCCGCACAGATACGCAGTATTTT
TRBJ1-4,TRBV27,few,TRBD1,CASSFQGDYEKLFF,TGTGCCAGCAGTTTTCAGGGGGATTATGAAAAACTGTTTTTT
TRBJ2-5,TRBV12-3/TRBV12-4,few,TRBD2,CASSSGLAGTETQYF,TGTGCCAGCAGTTCGGGACTAGCGGGAACAGAGACCCAGTACTTC
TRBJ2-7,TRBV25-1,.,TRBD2,CASGTGTSGYEQYF,TGTGCCAGCGGAACCGGGACTAGCGGCTACGAGCAGTACTTC
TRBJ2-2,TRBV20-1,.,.,CSASRDAGELFF,TGCAGTGCTAGCAGGGATGCCGGGGAGCTGTTTTTT
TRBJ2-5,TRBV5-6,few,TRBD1,CATGRQGVEKTQYF,TGTGCCACCGGCCGGCAGGGGGTTGAAAAGACCCAGTACTTC
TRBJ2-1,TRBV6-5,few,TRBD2,CASSYSWAGDQFF,TGTGCCAGCAGTTACTCCTGGGCGGGAGATCAGTTCTTC
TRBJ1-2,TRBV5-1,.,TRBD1,CASSSSPTGELYGYTF,TGCGCCAGCAGCTCAAGTCCGACAGGGGAGCTGTATGGCTACACCTTC
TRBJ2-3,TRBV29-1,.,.,CSGGADTQYF,TGCAGCGGTGGCGCAGATACGCAGTATTTT
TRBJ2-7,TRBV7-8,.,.,CASRSMYEQYF,TGTGCCAGCAGGTCAATGTACGAGCAGTACTTC
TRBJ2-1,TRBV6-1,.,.,CASSERFGSYNEQFF,TGTGCCAGCAGCGAGCGTTTCGGCTCCTACAATGAGCAGTTCTTC
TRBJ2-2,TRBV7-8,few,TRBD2,CASSLDMTSGRINTGELFF,TGTGCCAGCAGCTTAGATATGACTAGCGGGAGGATCAACACCGGGGAGCTGTTTTTT
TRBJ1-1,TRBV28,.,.,CASTPANRDTEAFF,TGTGCCAGCACCCCTGCTAACAGGGACACTGAAGCTTTCTTT
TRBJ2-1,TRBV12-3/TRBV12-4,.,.,CASTQALSSYNEQFF,TGTGCCAGCACCCAAGCCCTGAGCTCCTACAATGAGCAGTTCTTC
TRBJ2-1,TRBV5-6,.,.,CASRNVLAGRREQFF,TGTGCCAGCAGAAACGTCTTAGCCGGTCGACGTGAGCAGTTCTTC